The table lists the clone carrying this T cell receptor beta chain with a few counts. The antigen is not known. The table came from immunoSEQ multiplex PCR; TCRdb's copy has only in-frame clones and leaves some out. The sample lists 350,000 to 450,000 clones, approximately 85% occurring once. As for treatment: 15 to 20 received Ad26.COV2.S at low or high dose, single or two shots; 5 received placebo; per-sample allocation not given. On day 63 after the first injection, vaccine and placebo recipients gave samples. The sample originates from a study of Ad26.COV2.S vaccination and SARS-CoV-2 variants. About the research overall: Enrollment placed the donor in the COV1001 Ad26.COV2.S trial arm. General study results and limits: Similar non-spike TCR breadth was observed in recipients of vaccine and of placebo.

This CDR3 region has 13 residues. The J segment lost 3 bases and the V segment lost 5 bases, leaving 3 bases of the junction unmatched. Germline lookup yields CDR1 PRHDT and CDR2 FYEKMQ (reference sequence). Specimen: peripheral blood, collected in a trial of Ad26.COV2.S vaccine versus placebo. The genes are TRBV13 and TRBJ2-7; 8 bases match TRBD1. This receptor was taken from a person aged 18-60 years who received the Ad26.COV2.S COVID-19 vaccine or a placebo. CDR3 in DNA: TGTGCCAGCAGCGCACAGGGGGACTACGAGCAGTACTTC. Translated: CASSAQGDYEQYF.